This is a list of T cell receptor beta chains from one sample in a study of CD4 T cells in relation to SARS-CoV-2 and coronaviruses. Clones were read by immunoSEQ multiplex PCR, and TCRdb kept only the in-frame ones, dropping some. The sample contains some 27,000 clones, 74% of which appear only once. Their antigens are not known. The sequenced sample was CD4+ T cells from PBMCs, cultured in vitro. These TCRs come from a human donor in good health. Both conserved end residues are part of each CDR3. D genes are given only for firm matches. Size is omitted from some rows. Given values are once, few, many or a class for expanded clones.

J | V | D | size | DNA | CDR3
TRBJ1-5 | TRBV7-8 | . | . | TGTGCCAGCAGCTTAGCCCGGGACATTAATAGCAATCAGCCCCAGCATTTT | CASSLARDINSNQPQHF
TRBJ2-3 | TRBV5-4 | TRBD2 | . | TGTGCCAGCAGCTTGACTAGCGCCACAGATACGCAGTATTTT | CASSLTSATDTQYF
TRBJ2-3 | TRBV27 | . | . | TGTGCCAGCAGTTTTTTGAGGACGGGCACAGATACGCAGTATTTT | CASSFLRTGTDTQYF
TRBJ1-3 | TRBV30 | TRBD1 | . | TGTGCCTGGAGTGTGGACAGGGGGTATCGGGACACCATATATTTT | CAWSVDRGYRDTIYF
TRBJ1-2 | TRBV7-2 | . | . | TGTGCCAGCAGCTTAAGGGACGGGTCCCTTTCTGGCTACACCTTC | CASSLRDGSLSGYTF
TRBJ2-1 | TRBV5-4 | TRBD2 | . | TGTGCCAGCAGCTCCGGACTAGATCGTGAGCAGTTCTTC | CASSSGLDREQFF
TRBJ1-4 | TRBV6-6 | TRBD1 | . | TGTGCCAGCAGGGGGCGTGGACAGGGGAATGAAAAACTGTTTTTT | CASRGRGQGNEKLFF
TRBJ2-2 | TRBV19 | TRBD2 | . | TGTGCCAGTAGTATTGTCGCGAGGGTACTAGCGGGAGGCGCGAACACCGGGGAGCTGTTTTTT | CASSIVARVLAGGANTGELFF
TRBJ2-2 | TRBV19 | TRBD2 | . | TGTGCCACCCAGCCGGCTAGCGGGAACCCCGGGGAGCTGTTTTTT | CATQPASGNPGELFF
TRBJ1-6 | TRBV4-3 | . | . | TGCGCCAGCAGCCAAGAGTCGAATTCACCCCTCCACTTT | CASSQESNSPLHF
TRBJ2-5 | TRBV12-5 | TRBD2 | . | TGTGCTAGTGGGGCAGGGTTAGCGGGATTTAGAGAGACCCAGTACTTC | CASGAGLAGFRETQYF
TRBJ2-1 | TRBV18 | . | . | TGTGCCAGCTCAGGCGGGGGCGGTATCACTGAGCAGTTCTTC | CASSGGGGITEQFF
TRBJ1-4 | TRBV4-3 | . | . | TGCGCCAGCAGCCAAGCCGGGGGGGTCGGGCAGGAAAAACTGTTTTTT | CASSQAGGVGQEKLFF
TRBJ2-3 | TRBV4-2 | TRBD2 | once | TGTGCCAGCAGCCAAGAAGACTGGATACCGGTACGCGGGGGACGCACAGATACGCAGTATTTT | CASSQEDWIPVRGGRTDTQYF
TRBJ2-5 | TRBV7-7 | . | . | TGTGCTAGCAGCTTAGGGTCAACGTACCAAGAGACCCAGTACTTC | CASSLGSTYQETQYF
TRBJ1-2 | TRBV5-6 | . | . | TGTGCCAGCAGCCCGTTCTCTAACTATGGCTACACCTTC | CASSPFSNYGYTF
TRBJ1-1 | TRBV12-3/TRBV12-4 | TRBD1 | . | TGTGCCAGCAGTAGACAGGGGGTATGGGCTTTCTTT | CASSRQGVWAFF
TRBJ2-7 | TRBV21-1 | . | . | TGTGCCAGCACCCGAGGCGGCGGGAGCGCCTACGAGCAGTACTTC | CASTRGGGSAYEQYF
TRBJ2-7 | TRBV3-1/TRBV3-2 | . | . | TGTGCCAGCTCCCGGGACGGCCGCCCCTACGAGCAGTACTTC | CASSRDGRPYEQYF
TRBJ2-7 | TRBV14 | . | few | TGTGCCAGCAGCCTCTGGGGGAGCTACGAGCAGTACTTC | CASSLWGSYEQYF
TRBJ1-2 | TRBV18 | TRBD1 | . | TGTGCCAGCTCACCCGGAACGGGACAGAACTATGGCTACACCTTC | CASSPGTGQNYGYTF